This TCR beta chain is from a study of blood T cell repertoires in COVID-19. The V gene end was trimmed by 4 bases and the J gene end by 2 bases; junction bases not matched to a gene: 10. This CDR3 region has 16 residues. Germline V gene lookup returns CDR1 MNHEY and CDR2 SVGEGT. Generated by immunoSEQ multiplex PCR, the TCRdb table keeps only in-frame clones and is missing some. The sample yields hundreds of thousands of clones, 70% to 90% seen once. The chain has TRBV6-2 or TRBV6-3 and TRBJ2-5; the match to TRBD2 covers 7 bases. The receptor's source is a woman aged 45-60 years with active or convalescent COVID-19. The sequenced sample consisted of peripheral blood. The CDR3 loop is CASSSPWTRAQETQYF. The CDR3, as DNA: TGTGCCAGCAGTTCCCCCTGGACTAGGGCGCAAGAGACCCAGTACTTC.